This TCR beta chain was found in a study of blood T cell repertoires in COVID-19. Clones were read by immunoSEQ multiplex PCR, and TCRdb kept only the in-frame ones, dropping some. The data hold about 160,000 clones, with around 74% observed a single time. The V end was cut by 0 bases, the J end by 8 bases, with 13 bases between. CDR3 length equals 15 residues. Germline-derived CDR1 and CDR2 are SGHDN and FVKESK. The chain is built from TRBV14 and TRBJ1-4; TRBD1 is a possible D gene (6 bases). The specimen sequenced was peripheral blood. This TCR came from an older man with acute or convalescent COVID-19. The CDR3 is CASSQDERGREKLFF. Here the CDR3 DNA reads TGTGCCAGCAGCCAAGATGAGCGGGGGCGGGAAAAACTGTTTTTT.